Reported below is one T cell receptor (beta chain). The data stem from a study of blood T cell repertoires in COVID-19. Across the whole study: Specimens from acute and convalescent COVID-19 originated in the United States, Italy and Spain. T cells, B-cell-depleted T cells, or PBMCs provided the cDNA or gDNA that served as material.

Per the original methods: Reference gene primer amplification yielded estimated nucleated cell counts. Generated by immunoSEQ multiplex PCR, the TCRdb table keeps only in-frame clones and is missing some. From that table come the V and J calls and clone size; the DNA was used to work out D and trimming. The sample lists some 40,000 clones; approximately 91% were seen once. Germline assignment: CDR1 SGHDN and CDR2 FVKESK. This CDR3 has 15 residues. V shed 1 base and J shed 4 bases, with 13 bases lying between them. Sequenced sample: peripheral blood. The chain has TRBV14 and TRBJ1-2; the D gene is possibly TRBD1 (5 bases). The sequence derives from a man in his sixties or seventies with acute or convalescent COVID-19. In DNA, the CDR3 is TGTGCCAGCAGCCAAGTTGCGGGAGGGGCCTATGGCTACACCTTC. Translation gives CASSQVAGGAYGYTF.